This record covers a single TCR beta chain. The antigen it recognizes is unknown. The input lacks base qualities; no much larger clone sits a single base away. The immunoSEQ assay, a bias-controlled multiplex PCR using V- and J-specific primers, was used to amplify TCR beta CDR3 regions from genomic DNA. In a second PCR step, the CDR3 amplicons were tagged with a proprietary barcode plus Illumina adapter sequences. An Illumina MiSeq instrument was used for sequencing of the CDR3 libraries. Under the source paper's analysis protocol: Export and quality control were done with immunoSEQ Analyzer 3.0, while downstream analyses used R Bioconductor and Immunarch. Only productive rearrangements in the normalized downsampled data set went into calculating the repertoire metrics. Pathologically expanded clonotypes were defined as those larger than 5 templates in the normalized cohort. The Inverse Simpson Index served as the measure of repertoire diversity. To capture all clonotypes, the CMV-specificity analyses were run on the non-normalized data set. TCRdb took this table from immuneACCESS and kept in-frame rearrangements with V and J called. Such tables lack part of the clones; where checked against another copy, unresolved V genes explain under half of the gap, and the rest is unexplained. From that table come the V and J calls and clone size; the DNA was used to work out D and trimming. The sample data list about 29,000 clones, and around 80% of these were observed just once. Less than 7% of the sample is in the top ten clones.

The record originates from a study of T cell clonotyping in hematopoietic cell transplantation (dated by TCRdb to the early 2020s). Describing the broader study: Recipient samples taken before transplant were collected after cytoreduction. Patients were recruited between late 2015 and January 2017 and followed until September 2020 or death. A total of 120 to 150 blood samples were gathered in the study from fewer than 40 consecutive transplant recipients along with their related donors. What the authors observed across the whole study: The sample size was limited, and because cells were not sorted, the contributions of CD4 and CD8 repertoires could not be separated. Donor and pretransplant recipient Inverse Simpson Index values predicted broader posttransplant TCR repertoire diversity. Just a small fraction of recipient repertoires overlapped with donor repertoires, and more than 97% appeared de novo at the given depth. Recipient TCR diversity fell after transplant, with pathologically expanded clonotypes rising progressively from day 30 to day 180.

The label giving this sample's time point can be read as: recipient sample about 28 days before transplant, after cytoreduction. Blood samples were obtained from recipients approximately 28 days before transplant and at days 30, 100 and 180 after transplant. Nuclei Lysis Solution was used to extract genomic DNA from fresh or cryopreserved unfractionated peripheral blood mononuclear cells. For this chain, trimming is 10 bases at the V end and 6 bases at the J end, and the number of junction bases without a gene match is 11. According to the germline V gene, CDR1 reads SNHLY and CDR2 reads FYNNEI. From cysteine to phenylalanine, the CDR3 is 14 amino acids long. Of the read, only the CDR3 DNA is kept; its 42 bases are in frame from base 1.

The chain is made from TRBV2 and TRBJ2-2; TRBD2 agrees with 7 junctional bases. This clonotype was sampled from a woman in her 30s with chronic myeloid leukemia. Some clones in this sample may be carry-over from other donors' samples. Sequenced material: peripheral blood mononuclear cells, taken before stem cell transplant. DNA sequence: TGTGCCACGGGAGGTGGACGGCTTTCCGGGGAGCTGTTTTTT. Its product reads: CATGGGRLSGELFF.